This passage covers 9 T cell receptor beta chains from one sample sequenced in a study of vaccination and CD4 T cells after COVID-19. Antigens of these TCRs are unknown. Treatment here: 10-day PBMC culture with coronavirus spike peptide pools or control peptides (ViraFEST assay). Sequenced with the Oncomine TCR Beta short-read assay was DNA taken from cultured CD4+ T cells. TCRdb ran MiXCR on the PCR reads and lists one entry per CDR3 protein. The sample yields about 12,000 distinct CDR3 sequences, around half seen once. Sequenced: CD4+ T cells from blood, cultured in vitro. These TCRs come from a human donor who had recovered from COVID-19.

This clonotype was observed a handful of times. The CDR3 bases are TGCAGCGCCGGGACTAGGTACGATGAGCAGTTCTTC. Residues: CSAGTRYDEQFF. The chain uses TRBV29-1 and TRBJ2-1; 8 nucleotides align to TRBD2. The CDR3 consists of 12 residues. Germline assignment: CDR1 SQVTM and CDR2 ANQGSEA. Trimming took 7 bases from V and 8 from J; bases not matched to a gene: 7.

This clonotype was seen only a few times. The CDR3 nucleotides are TGCAGTGCTAGGCACGGAACTGAGCAGTTCTTC. Translated: CSARHGTEQFF. J is TRBJ2-1 and V is TRBV20-1; D gene uncertain. CDR1 is DFQATT and CDR2 is SNEGSKA in the germline V gene (reference sequence). Trimming removed 3 bases at V and 9 bases at J, with 9 bases between. The CDR3 has 11 amino acids.

In its sample, this clonotype was seen a few times. The chain employs TRBV6-2 or TRBV6-3 and TRBJ1-5; D ambiguous. This CDR3 spans 15 amino acids. The V and J ends lost 5 bases and 0 bases respectively, with 11 bases between them. Per the germline V gene, CDR1 is MNHEY and CDR2 is SVGEGT. DNA of the CDR3: TGTGCCAGCAGTCGCCCCAAGTATAGCAATCAGCCCCAGCATTTT. Its translation: CASSRPKYSNQPQHF.

The chain links TRBV6-1 to TRBJ1-5; possible D gene TRBD1, 6 bases. The CDR3 extends over 14 amino acids. In germline, CDR1 is MNHNS, CDR2 SASEGT. Trimming stripped 6 bases from V and 0 bases from J, with 9 bases between. The CDR3, as DNA: TGTGCCAGCAGGAGGACAGATAGCAATCAGCCCCAGCATTTT. It yields the protein CASRRTDSNQPQHF.

Turning to this clonotype: One end of the junction is discordant with germline, which a read error may explain. The rearrangement uses TRBV2 and TRBJ2-7; 8 nucleotides align to TRBD1. The CDR3 is 14 amino acids. Germline lookup yields CDR1 SNHLY and CDR2 FYNNEI. The CDR3 DNA follows: TGTGCCAGCACCCCAGGGGGCGGCTCCTACGGGCAGTACTTC. It specifies CASTPGGGSYGQYF.

The CDR3 loop reads CASSARPGANKLQPQHF. Written as DNA, the CDR3 is TGTGCCAGCAGTGCGAGGCCCGGGGCCAACAAACTTCAGCCCCAGCATTTT. V usage is TRBV28 and J usage is TRBJ1-5; D perhaps matches TRBD1 (5 bases). Germline V gives CDR1 MDHEN, CDR2 SYDVKM. V was cut by 5 bases and J by 6 bases, with 23 bases left in between. The CDR3 spans 17 residues. Combining the CDR3 with reference TRBV28 and TRBJ1-5 gives the whole variable domain DVKVTQSSRYLVKRTGEKVFLECVQDMDHENMFWYRQDPGLGLRLIYFSYDVKMKEKGDIPEGYSVSREKKERFSLILESASTNQTSMYLCASSARPGANKLQPQHFGDGTRLSIL.

This clonotype appeared a few times. The CDR3 DNA reads TGTGCCATCAGGAGACAGGGTTTGAACACTGAAGCTTTCTTT. Protein: CAIRRQGLNTEAFF. The rearrangement links TRBV10-3 to TRBJ1-1; 7 bases fit TRBD1. V trimming: 6 bases; J trimming: 0 bases; junction bases outside the gene matches: 4. In germline, CDR1 is ENHRY, CDR2 SYGVKD. The CDR3 consists of 14 residues.

The chain has TRBV4-1 and TRBJ1-1; tentative D call: TRBD1 (6 bases). This CDR3 comprises 14 residues. Germline assignment: CDR1 MGHRA and CDR2 YSYEKL. The V gene lost 4 bases and the J gene lost 2 bases, with 11 bases spanning the gap. CDR3 sequence (DNA): TGCGCCAGCAGCCGTGGACAGCCTAACACTGAAGCTTTCTTT. Its protein product is CASSRGQPNTEAFF.

The gene calls are TRBV2 and TRBJ1-6; 8 bases are shared with TRBD1. This CDR3 is 15 amino acids long. The J segment lost 2 bases and the V segment lost 3 bases, leaving 0 bases of the junction unmatched. CDR1 and CDR2 (germline): SNHLY, FYNNEI. CDR3 protein: CASSDRGPYNSPLHF. CDR3 bases: TGTGCCAGCAGTGACAGGGGGCCCTATAATTCACCCCTCCACTTT.